This T cell receptor (beta chain) was observed in a study of technical replicates of blood from several donors. The V gene's germline CDR1 is SGHRS and CDR2 YFSETQ. V lost 4 bases and J 4 bases, leaving 11 bases between the germline ends. The CDR3 extends over 13 amino acids. Sequencing used immunoSEQ multiplex PCR; TCRdb keeps in-frame clones, though not all of them. The sample has roughly 50,000 clones, just under 95% seen once; the top ten hold approximately 4.2%. Material: PBMCs. The chain recombines TRBV5-1 with TRBJ1-1; D remains unclear. The clonotype was recovered from a human donor in good health. Some clones in this sample may be carry-over from other donors' samples. CDR3 sequence: CASSLKTGTEAFF. The CDR3 DNA sequence: TGCGCCAGCAGCCTAAAGACTGGCACTGAAGCTTTCTTT.